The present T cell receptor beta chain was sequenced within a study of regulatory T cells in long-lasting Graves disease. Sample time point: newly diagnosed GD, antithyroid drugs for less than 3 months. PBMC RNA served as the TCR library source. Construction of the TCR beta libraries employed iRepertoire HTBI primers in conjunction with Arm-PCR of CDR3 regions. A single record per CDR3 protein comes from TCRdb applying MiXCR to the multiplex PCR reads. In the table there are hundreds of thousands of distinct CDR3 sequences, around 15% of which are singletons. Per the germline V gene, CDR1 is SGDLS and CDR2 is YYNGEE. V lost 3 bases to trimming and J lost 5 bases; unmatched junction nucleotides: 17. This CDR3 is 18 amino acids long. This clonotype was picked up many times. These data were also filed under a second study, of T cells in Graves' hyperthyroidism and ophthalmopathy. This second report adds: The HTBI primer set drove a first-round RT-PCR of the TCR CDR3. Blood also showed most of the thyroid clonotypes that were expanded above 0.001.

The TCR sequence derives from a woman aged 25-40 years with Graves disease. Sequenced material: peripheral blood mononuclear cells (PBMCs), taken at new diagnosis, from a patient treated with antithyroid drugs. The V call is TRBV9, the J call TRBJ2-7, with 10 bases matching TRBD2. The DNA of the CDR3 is TGTGCCAGCAGCGCAAACCCCCATCTTGGAGGGACTAGCGACGAGCAGTACTTC. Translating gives CASSANPHLGGTSDEQYF. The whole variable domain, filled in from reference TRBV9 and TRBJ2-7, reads DSGVTQTPKHLITATGQRVTLRCSPRSGDLSVYWYQQSLDQGLQFLIQYYNGEERAKGNILERFSAQQFPDLHSELNLSSLELGDSALYFCASSANPHLGGTSDEQYFGPGTRLTVT.